This T cell receptor beta chain stems from a study of technical replicates of blood from a few donors. The germline V gene encodes CDR1 MGHDK and CDR2 SYGVNS. The CDR3 extends over 16 amino acids. The V and J ends lost 2 bases and 0 bases, in that order; junction bases with no gene match: 6. Here immunoSEQ multiplex PCR was the method, and the copy in TCRdb shows in-frame clones only, minus some. The repertoire holds tens of thousands of clones, approximately 86% seen once, with under 6.5% in the top ten. The chain is built from TRBV25-1 and TRBJ1-2, with TRBD1 identical over 7 bases. This TCR came from a human donor in good health. Some clones in this sample may be carry-over from other donors' samples. Sequencing was performed on PBMCs. CDR3 in amino acids: CASSERGQTANYGYTF. CDR3 bases: TGTGCCAGCAGTGAAAGGGGGCAGACAGCTAACTATGGCTACACCTTC.